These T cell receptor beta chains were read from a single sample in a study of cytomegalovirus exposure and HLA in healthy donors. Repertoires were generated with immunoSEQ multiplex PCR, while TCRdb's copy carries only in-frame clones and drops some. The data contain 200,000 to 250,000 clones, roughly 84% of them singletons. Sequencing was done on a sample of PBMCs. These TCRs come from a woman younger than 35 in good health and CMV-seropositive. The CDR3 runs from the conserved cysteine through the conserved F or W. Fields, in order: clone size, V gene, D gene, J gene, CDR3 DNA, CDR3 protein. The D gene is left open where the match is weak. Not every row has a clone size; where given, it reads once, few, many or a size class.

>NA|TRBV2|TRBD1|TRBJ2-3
TGTGCCAGCACGACACAGGGGCCAGATACGCAGTATTTT
CASTTQGPDTQYF
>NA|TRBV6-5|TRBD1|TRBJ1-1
TGTGCCAGCAGTGCCCCCGGGACAGCGAACACTGAAGCTTTCTTT
CASSAPGTANTEAFF
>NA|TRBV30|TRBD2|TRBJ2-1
TGTGCCTGGAGTCCACCGGGACTAGCGGACAATGAGCAGTTCTTC
CAWSPPGLADNEQFF
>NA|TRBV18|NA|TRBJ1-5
TGTGCCAGCTCACTCCACCGGGATAACAATCAGCCCCAGCATTTT
CASSLHRDNNQPQHF
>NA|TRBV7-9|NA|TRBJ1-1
TGTGCCAGCAGCTTAGGTTCGGGGGGTTCTGTCACTGAAGCTTTCTTT
CASSLGSGGSVTEAFF
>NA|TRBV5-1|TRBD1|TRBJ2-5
TGCGCCAGCAGATCCGGGACAGGGGGCGCTGAGACCCAGTACTTC
CASRSGTGGAETQYF
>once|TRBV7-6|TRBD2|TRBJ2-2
TGTGCCAGCAGCCCAACGGGACTAGCGCCGGCCGGGGAGCTGTTTTTT
CASSPTGLAPAGELFF
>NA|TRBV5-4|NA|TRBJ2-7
TGTGCCAGCAGCTCCCTCCAGGGGTTCTACGAGCAGTACTTC
CASSSLQGFYEQYF
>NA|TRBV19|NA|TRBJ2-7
TGTGCCAGTAGAGATTGGTCGGGAGACTACGAGCAGTACTTC
CASRDWSGDYEQYF
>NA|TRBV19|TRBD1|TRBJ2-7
TGTGCCAGTAGTATAGTCGGGACAGAATTCTCCTACGAGCAGTACTTC
CASSIVGTEFSYEQYF
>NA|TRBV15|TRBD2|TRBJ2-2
TGTGCCACCAGCAGTCACTTGGGACTACCTACCGGGGAGCTGTTTTTT
CATSSHLGLPTGELFF
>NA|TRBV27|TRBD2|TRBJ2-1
TGTGCCAGCAGTTTTCCGACCCCCCTAGCGGGGCTCGATTCCTACAATGAGCAGTTCTTC
CASSFPTPLAGLDSYNEQFF
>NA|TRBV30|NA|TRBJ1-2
TGTGCCTGGAGTGTGGGGGGGGGCTATGGCTACACCTTC
CAWSVGGGYGYTF
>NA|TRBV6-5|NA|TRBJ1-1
TGTGCCAGCAGCCTGACGGTGCCAGGGACTGAAGCTTTCTTT
CASSLTVPGTEAFF
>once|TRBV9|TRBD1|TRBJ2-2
TGTGCCAGCAGCGGATGGGACAGGGGATATGTCGGGGAGCTGTTTTTT
CASSGWDRGYVGELFF
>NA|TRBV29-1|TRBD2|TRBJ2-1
TGCAGCGTCGAGGGACTAATCTACAATGAGCAGTTCTTC
CSVEGLIYNEQFF
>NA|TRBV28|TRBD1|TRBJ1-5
TGTGCCAGCAGTTTTCGGGGACAGGGACATCAGCCCCAGCATTTT
CASSFRGQGHQPQHF
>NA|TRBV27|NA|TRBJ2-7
TGTGCCAGCAGTCCCGAGGTGTTCTCCTACGAGCAGTACTTC
CASSPEVFSYEQYF
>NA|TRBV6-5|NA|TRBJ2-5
TGTGCCAGCAGTACCAGGGAGACCCAGTACTTC
CASSTRETQYF
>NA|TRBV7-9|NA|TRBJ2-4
TGTGCCAGCAGCCCCACGTCAGGGTCAGACATTCAGTACTTC
CASSPTSGSDIQYF
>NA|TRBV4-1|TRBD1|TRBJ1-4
TGCGCCAGCAGCCAAGGGAAGGGACAGGACAATGAAAAACTGTTTTTT
CASSQGKGQDNEKLFF
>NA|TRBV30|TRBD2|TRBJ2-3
TGTGCCTGGAGTGTATGGACTAGCTCGCGCACAGATACGCAGTATTTT
CAWSVWTSSRTDTQYF
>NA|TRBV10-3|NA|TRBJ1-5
TGTGCCATCAGTGAGGGTTGGCAGGCTGGCAATCAGCCCCAGCATTTT
CAISEGWQAGNQPQHF
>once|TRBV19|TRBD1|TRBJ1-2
TGTGCCAGTAGTATAACAGGGGGAGGCTATGGCTACACCTTC
CASSITGGGYGYTF
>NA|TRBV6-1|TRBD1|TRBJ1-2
TGTGCCAGCAGTGTTACCCCGGGACAGCGTTCGGGGGGCTACACCTTC
CASSVTPGQRSGGYTF
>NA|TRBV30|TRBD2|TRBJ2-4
TGTGCCTGGAATAGGCGGGCTAGCGGGAGGGCCCAAAACATTCAGTACTTC
CAWNRRASGRAQNIQYF
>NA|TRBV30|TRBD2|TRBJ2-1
TGTGCCTGGAGGTCCGGGACTAGTGGTTCGACCTCCTACAATGAGCAGTTCTTC
CAWRSGTSGSTSYNEQFF
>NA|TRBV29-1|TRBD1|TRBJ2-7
TGCAGCGTACGACAGGGGGCTGGATACGAGCAGTACTTC
CSVRQGAGYEQYF
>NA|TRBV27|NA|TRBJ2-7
TGTGCCAGCAGGCCCCGGGACTGGCACTACGAGCAGTACTTC
CASRPRDWHYEQYF
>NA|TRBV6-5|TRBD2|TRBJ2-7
TGTGCCAGCAGTCCAGTAGCGGGAGACGAGCAGTACTTC
CASSPVAGDEQYF
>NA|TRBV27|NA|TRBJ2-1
TGTGCCAGCAGTTACCGCTTTGGGGAGTTCAAGAATGAGCAGTTCTTC
CASSYRFGEFKNEQFF
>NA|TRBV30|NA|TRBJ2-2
TGTGCCTGGAGTGTACGGGGGACCGGGGAGCTGTTTTTT
CAWSVRGTGELFF
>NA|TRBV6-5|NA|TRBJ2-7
TGTGCCAGCAGTTCGTACAGGGAGCCCCTTGTCGAGCAGTACTTC
CASSSYREPLVEQYF
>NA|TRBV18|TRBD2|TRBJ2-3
TGTGCCAGCTCACCACCTAAGGGACTAGCGGGAGGCCTTTTCACAGATACGCAGTATTTT
CASSPPKGLAGGLFTDTQYF
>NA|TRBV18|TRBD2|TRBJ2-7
TGTGCCAGCTCACCGCCGGGACTAGCGGGGGGATACGAGCAGTACTTC
CASSPPGLAGGYEQYF
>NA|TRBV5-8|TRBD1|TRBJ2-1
TGTGCCAGACCAGGGACAGCATCTAGCTCCTACAATGAGCAGTTCTTC
CARPGTASSSYNEQFF
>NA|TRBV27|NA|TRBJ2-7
TGTGCCAGCAGCCGCGGTGGCGGGACCTACGAGCAGTACTTC
CASSRGGGTYEQYF
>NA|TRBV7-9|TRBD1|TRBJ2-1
TGTGCCAGCAGCCGAGACAGGGGTAGGGATGAGCAGTTCTTC
CASSRDRGRDEQFF
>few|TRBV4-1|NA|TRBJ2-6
TGCGCCAGCAGCCAAGCCGGGGATGGGGCCAACGTCCTGACTTTC
CASSQAGDGANVLTF
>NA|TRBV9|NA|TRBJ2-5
TGTGCCAGCAGCGCAGGGGCCCAAGAGACCCAGTACTTC
CASSAGAQETQYF
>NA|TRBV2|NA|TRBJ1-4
TGTGCCAGCCTCCGGGACATCGATAATGAAAAACTGTTTTTT
CASLRDIDNEKLFF
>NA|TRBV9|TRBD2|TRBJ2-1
TGTGCCAGCAGCGGACCAAAGGGACTAGCGGGAGGGGGCAATGAGCAGTTCTTC
CASSGPKGLAGGGNEQFF
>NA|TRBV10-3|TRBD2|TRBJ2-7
TGTGCCATCAGTGATGTGGAAACAAAGGTCGGCGGGAGCTCCTACGAGCAGTACTTC
CAISDVETKVGGSSYEQYF
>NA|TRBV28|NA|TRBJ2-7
TGTGCCAGCAGTTTGCCCACCCTCGCTATCTACGAGCAGTACTTC
CASSLPTLAIYEQYF
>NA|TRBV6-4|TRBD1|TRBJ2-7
TGTGCCAGCAGTGACTCGTCCTGGGACAGCAGGGGCTACTCCTACGAGCAGTACTTC
CASSDSSWDSRGYSYEQYF
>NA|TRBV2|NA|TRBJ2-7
TGTGCCAGCAGTGAGATCCGGGGGTGGGAGCAGTACTTC
CASSEIRGWEQYF
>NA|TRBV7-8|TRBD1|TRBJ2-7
TGTGCCAGCAGCTCCGGGACAGGGTGGTACGAGCAGTACTTC
CASSSGTGWYEQYF
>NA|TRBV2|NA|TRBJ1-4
TGTGCCAGCAACCCTGGACGGGATGTCGGTAATGAAAAACTGTTTTTT
CASNPGRDVGNEKLFF
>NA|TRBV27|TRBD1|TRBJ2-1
TGTGCCAGCAGTACCCGGGACAGACTGATCGATAGGGATGAGCAGTTCTTC
CASSTRDRLIDRDEQFF
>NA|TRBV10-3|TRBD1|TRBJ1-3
TGTGCCATCAGTGAGTGGGACAGGGGAAACACCATATATTTT
CAISEWDRGNTIYF
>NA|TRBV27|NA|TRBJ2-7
TGTGCCAGCAAATTTAGCGTGTCCTCCTACGAGCAGTACTTC
CASKFSVSSYEQYF